The subject of this entry is one T cell receptor (beta chain). Antigen specificity is unknown. Amplification targeted TCR beta CDR3 regions from RNA transcripts. RT-PCR in the first round (using the HTBI primer set) targeted the TCR CDR3. TCRdb fed the multiplex PCR reads into MiXCR, producing one record per CDR3 protein. The sample yields hundreds of thousands of distinct CDR3 sequences, roughly 22% seen once. These data belong to a study of T cells in Graves' hyperthyroidism and ophthalmopathy. The overall study: Peripheral blood collection took place at initial diagnosis, before any treatment.

The study's findings and limits: Before onset, by a median of around 6.1 months, the model predicted ophthalmopathy.

For ophthalmopathy patients, the Clinical Activity Score was at least 3 and the NOSPECS grade at least 4; duration was under 3 months. The germline V gene encodes CDR1 SNHLY and CDR2 FYNNEI. The CDR3 has 14 amino acids. The V gene lost 4 bases and the J gene lost 7 bases, with 13 bases spanning the gap. The clonotype comes from a man aged 30 to 45 with Graves' ophthalmopathy. The genes are TRBV2 and TRBJ1-4; D is undetermined. Input material: blood. Written as DNA, the CDR3 is TGTGCCAGCAGTGGGGCCAGGTATAGTGAAAAACTGTTTTTT. Translating it yields CASSGARYSEKLFF. The full variable domain, completed using reference TRBV2 and TRBJ1-4, is EPEVTQTPSHQVTQMGQEVILRCVPISNHLYFYWYRQILGQKVEFLVSFYNNEISEKSEIFDDQFSVERPDGSNFTLKIRSTKLEDSAMYFCASSGARYSEKLFFGSGTQLSVL.